The 30 T cell receptor beta chains presented below share a single source sample, sequenced in a study of PD-1 blockade in classical Hodgkin lymphoma. TCRdb keeps only in-frame clones here, not all; method: immunoSEQ multiplex PCR. The top ten hold more than 3% of the sample, which has 25,000 to 30,000 clones, over 55% seen once. Patients all relapsed after autologous stem cell transplantation, and there was variation in brentuximab vedotin exposure. The sample in question was peripheral blood mononuclear cells (PBMCs), obtained before the second cycle of nivolumab. The origin of the receptors is a human donor with classical Hodgkin lymphoma.

This chain uses TRBV12-5 with TRBJ1-5; TRBD1 agrees at 11 bases. CDR3 size: 16 residues. CDR1 and CDR2 (germline): LGHNT, FRNRAP. Trimming took 6 bases from V and 1 from J; bases not matched to a gene: 5. The CDR3 here is CASGLGTGGSNQPQHF. The CDR3 nucleotides are TGTGCTAGTGGACTCGGGACAGGGGGAAGCAATCAGCCCCAGCATTTT.

The chain combines TRBV7-6 with TRBJ2-7; the match to TRBD1 covers 7 bases. After removal of 0 bases from V and 3 bases from J, the junction contained 2 bases not matched to a gene. This CDR3 is 14 amino acids long. Germline CDR1 and CDR2: SGHVS and FNYEAQ. The CDR3 is CASSLAGQIYEQYF. The CDR3, as DNA: TGTGCCAGCAGCTTAGCGGGACAGATCTACGAGCAGTACTTC.

The V call is TRBV30, the J call TRBJ1-5; possibly TRBD1 for D (5 bases). Germline V gene sequence: CDR1 GTSNPN, CDR2 SVGIG (reference sequence). Deletions cut 0 bases from V and 7 bases from J, with 13 bases between. There are 14 residues in the CDR3. CDR3 DNA sequence: TGTGCCTGGAGTGTAAAGAAGGGGCCCCAGCCCCAGCATTTT. Its translation is CAWSVKKGPQPQHF.

In its sample, this clone was seen a few times. The chain links TRBV4-3 to TRBJ2-5, with D uncertain. CDR3 size: 14 residues. The germline V and J ends were trimmed by 0 bases and 5 bases, with 10 bases remaining between them. The germline V gene encodes CDR1 LGHNA and CDR2 YSLEER. The CDR3: CASSQETEVETQYF. DNA of the CDR3: TGCGCCAGCAGCCAAGAAACCGAGGTGGAGACCCAGTACTTC.

This chain connects TRBV6-5 to TRBJ2-1; possibly TRBD1 for D (5 bases). CDR3 length equals 12 residues. Trimming removed 6 bases at V and 8 bases at J, with 11 bases between. Germline assignment: CDR1 MNHEY and CDR2 SVGAGI. Written as DNA, the CDR3 is TGTGCCAGCAGCCCCGGACATTATGAGCAGTTCTTC. As protein: CASSPGHYEQFF.

This clone occurred once. The chain couples TRBV19 to TRBJ2-7, with 10 bases that match TRBD1. Germline assignment: CDR1 LNHDA and CDR2 SQIVND (reference sequence). The CDR3 runs to 14 residues. V was clipped by 5 bases and J by 7 bases; unmatched bases: 8. CDR3 sequence: CASSLGQGILEQYF. Here the CDR3 DNA reads TGTGCCAGTAGTTTGGGACAGGGGATTCTTGAGCAGTACTTC.

In DNA, the CDR3 is TGTGCCATCGGAGGACACACACGCACAGATACGCAGTATTTT. This translates into CAIGGHTRTDTQYF. The chain uses TRBV28 and TRBJ2-3; D is possibly TRBD1 or TRBD2 (5 bases each). Trimming left V 10 bases short and J 1 base short, with 15 bases between. Looked up from germline, CDR1 is MDHEN and CDR2 is SYDVKM. There are 14 residues in the CDR3.

The chain links TRBV30 to TRBJ2-7, with D maybe TRBD1 (6 bases). V was clipped by 3 bases and J by 8 bases, with 11 bases between them. Per the germline V gene, CDR1 is GTSNPN and CDR2 is SVGIG (reference sequence). The CDR3 covers 11 residues. In DNA, the CDR3 is TGTGCCTGGAGCCCTGACAGGCAGCAGTACTTC. It is translated as CAWSPDRQQYF.

The genes are TRBV19 and TRBJ2-7, with D possibly TRBD1 on 6 matching bases. The CDR3 has 13 amino acids. V shed 5 bases and J shed 3 bases, with 11 bases lying between them. Per germline, CDR1 LNHDA and CDR2 SQIVND (reference sequence). This CDR3 reads CASSQGQGYEQYF. The CDR3 DNA is TGTGCCAGTAGTCAGGGGCAAGGCTACGAGCAGTACTTC.

The chain recombines TRBV5-5 with TRBJ2-7; 7 bases are a match to TRBD1. Germline V CDR1 and CDR2: SGHKS, YYEKEE (reference sequence). The CDR3 sequence is 13 residues long. V lost 2 bases and J lost 3; bases outside the gene matches: 2. The CDR3 region is CASSLQGNYEQYF. CDR3 in DNA: TGTGCCAGCAGCTTACAGGGGAACTACGAGCAGTACTTC.

The rearrangement links TRBV2 to TRBJ1-6; no reliable D call. The V gene lost 2 bases and the J gene lost 0 bases, with 8 bases spanning the gap. CDR1 is SNHLY, CDR2 FYNNEI, per germline. The CDR3 contains 16 residues. The CDR3 region has the DNA TGTGCCAGCAGTGAAACCCGGAGCTCCTATAATTCACCCCTCCACTTT. This sequence encodes CASSETRSSYNSPLHF.

J is TRBJ1-4 and V is TRBV5-1; 9 nucleotides agree with TRBD1. J lost 0 bases, V lost 0 bases, and 9 bases had no gene match. The CDR3 has 19 amino acids. CDR1 and CDR2 (germline): SGHRS, YFSETQ. The CDR3 DNA sequence: TGCGCCAGCAGCTTGGACCCGGGACAGGGATCCGCAACTAATGAAAAACTGTTTTTT. Translation gives CASSLDPGQGSATNEKLFF.

The genes are TRBV4-2 and TRBJ2-1; TRBD2 aligns across 14 bases. CDR1 is LGHNA and CDR2 is YNFKEQ in the germline V gene. Trimming at V came to 0 bases and at J to 4 bases, leaving 8 bases not matched to a gene. This CDR3 has 19 residues. The CDR3 coding sequence is TGTGCCAGCAGCCAAGATTGGGGACTAGCGGGGGACGAATACAATGAGCAGTTCTTC. Translating gives CASSQDWGLAGDEYNEQFF.

The V call is TRBV9, the J call TRBJ1-3, with D perhaps matching TRBD1 (5 bases). V was pared by 4 bases and J by 3 bases, with 14 bases between. This CDR3 spans 15 amino acids. Germline values: CDR1 SGDLS, CDR2 YYNGEE. In DNA form, the CDR3 reads TGTGCCAGCAGCCCGCTGGGGGGAGATGGAAACACCATATATTTT. It yields the protein CASSPLGGDGNTIYF.

CDR3 DNA: TGTGCCAGCAGTCCTACAGGGGAAGGAGAGACCCAGTACTTC. It yields the protein CASSPTGEGETQYF. The chain uses TRBV28 and TRBJ2-5; 7 positions match TRBD1. Per germline, CDR1 MDHEN and CDR2 SYDVKM. This CDR3 spans 14 amino acids. V lost 5 bases and J lost 4; bases outside the gene matches: 7.

The chain employs TRBV7-9 and TRBJ1-2; D might be TRBD1 (6 bases). The ends were cut back, 6 bases at V and 6 bases at J, with 14 bases in the middle. Germline V CDR1 and CDR2: SEHNR, FQNEAQ (reference sequence). CDR3 size: 13 residues. This chain's CDR3 is CASSFTGRDGYTF. CDR3 bases: TGTGCCAGCAGTTTTACAGGGAGAGATGGCTACACCTTC.

In its sample, this clone was seen a few times. The rearrangement uses TRBV6-5 and TRBJ2-1, with TRBD2 matching 8 bases. The CDR3 consists of 14 residues. V gave up 7 bases and J gave up 7 bases; unmatched junction bases: 9. CDR1 is MNHEY and CDR2 is SVGAGI in the germline V gene. DNA of the CDR3: TGTGCCAGCACCTACGGGAGGGAGTATAATGAGCAGTTCTTC. Protein: CASTYGREYNEQFF.

The CDR3 is CASSPHGGGNSPLHF. The CDR3 nucleotides are TGTGCCAGCAGCCCCCATGGGGGAGGCAATTCACCCCTCCACTTT. The chain is built from TRBV9 and TRBJ1-6; a weak D match, TRBD1 (5 bases). CDR1 and CDR2 (germline): SGDLS, YYNGEE. V lost 4 bases and J 7 bases, leaving 15 bases between the germline ends. There are 15 residues in the CDR3. Using reference TRBV9 and TRBJ1-6 for the parts outside the CDR3, the full variable domain is DSGVTQTPKHLITATGQRVTLRCSPRSGDLSVYWYQQSLDQGLQFLIQYYNGEERAKGNILERFSAQQFPDLHSELNLSSLELGDSALYFCASSPHGGGNSPLHFGNGTRLTVT.

V usage is TRBV9 and J usage is TRBJ1-1; D may be TRBD1 (5 bases). This CDR3 is 12 amino acids long. Per the germline V gene, CDR1 is SGDLS and CDR2 is YYNGEE. V lost 0 bases, J lost 8 bases, and 8 bases lay in between. This CDR3 reads CASSVVQAEAFF. In nucleotides, the CDR3 is TGTGCCAGCAGCGTAGTACAGGCAGAAGCTTTCTTT.

The chain employs TRBV6-5 and TRBJ1-1, with TRBD1 as a possible D gene (5 bases). The CDR3 length is 14 residues. Germline-derived CDR1 and CDR2 are MNHEY and SVGAGI. Trimming shortened V by 2 bases and J by 1 base, and 8 bases separated the two germline ends. The CDR3 sequence is CASSYGGWNTEAFF. The CDR3 DNA follows: TGTGCCAGCAGTTACGGGGGGTGGAACACTGAAGCTTTCTTT.

The genes are TRBV10-3 and TRBJ1-6; the D gene is possibly TRBD1 (6 bases). With 6 bases removed from V and 6 bases from J, the gap between germline ends came to 12 bases. Germline V gene data show CDR1 as ENHRY and CDR2 as SYGVKD. The length of the CDR3 is 14 residues. This CDR3 reads CAIRRGSGNSPLHF. The CDR3 DNA follows: TGTGCCATCAGGAGGGGGTCCGGTAATTCACCCCTCCACTTT.

This sequence joins TRBV2 and TRBJ2-1; unclear D gene. Germline-derived CDR1 and CDR2 are SNHLY and FYNNEI. The CDR3 is made up of 15 amino acids. The germline V and J ends were trimmed by 2 bases and 4 bases, with 12 bases remaining between them. CDR3: CASSELRGAYNEQFF. The CDR3 DNA sequence: TGTGCCAGCAGTGAATTGCGCGGAGCTTACAATGAGCAGTTCTTC.

V gene TRBV9 combines with J gene TRBJ1-1, with 10 bases lining up with TRBD1. The CDR3 is made up of 17 amino acids. CDR1 and CDR2 (germline): SGDLS, YYNGEE. After removal of 2 bases from V and 5 bases from J, the junction contained 12 bases not matched to a gene. CDR3 coding DNA: TGTGCCAGCAGCGTCTACCCGGCCGGGACAGGGGAAACTGAAGCTTTCTTT. This sequence encodes CASSVYPAGTGETEAFF.

This clone was detected only a few times. V and J are TRBV4-3 and TRBJ2-7; 8 positions agree with TRBD2. The CDR3 sequence is 14 residues long. Trimming removed 0 bases from V and 3 bases from J; junction bases left unmatched: 1. The germline CDR1 and CDR2 sequences are LGHNA and YSLEER. The CDR3 sequence is CASSQDSGNYEQYF. For the CDR3, the DNA is TGCGCCAGCAGCCAAGATAGCGGGAACTACGAGCAGTACTTC.

The chain recombines TRBV7-9 with TRBJ2-3, with D uncertain. V gave up 5 bases and J gave up 0 bases, with 18 bases separating them. Germline CDR1 reads SEHNR; CDR2 reads FQNEAQ (reference sequence). CDR3 length: 17 residues. CDR3 in amino acids: CASSPPRLGSSTDTQYF. CDR3 in DNA: TGTGCCAGCAGCCCACCTCGACTCGGCTCTAGCACAGATACGCAGTATTTT.

V and J are TRBV27 and TRBJ1-6; D not certain. CDR1 is MNHEY, CDR2 SMNVEV, per germline (reference sequence). The CDR3 consists of 10 residues. V was cut by 8 bases and J by 10 bases, with 6 bases left in between. The CDR3 region is CASGRSPLHF. DNA of the CDR3: TGTGCCAGCGGAAGGTCACCCCTCCACTTT.

The chain is built from TRBV4-1 and TRBJ1-2, with 8 bases lining up with TRBD1. The CDR3 consists of 14 residues. Germline V gene lookup returns CDR1 MGHRA and CDR2 YSYEKL. J gave up 8 bases and V 1 base, and 6 bases lay outside the gene matches. CDR3 amino acids: CASSQVSGGSGYTF. The CDR3 DNA reads TGCGCCAGCAGCCAAGTGTCAGGGGGCTCGGGCTACACCTTC.

This chain connects TRBV28 to TRBJ2-7; 8 nucleotides match TRBD1. The V gene's germline CDR1 is MDHEN and CDR2 SYDVKM. V shed 1 base and J 3 bases; nucleotides not matched to a gene: 5. The CDR3 is made up of 15 amino acids. Here the CDR3 DNA reads TGTGCCAGCAGTTTATCCTCAGGGGGCGGCTACGAGCAGTACTTC. This gives the protein CASSLSSGGGYEQYF.

This clone was recorded a few times. The gene calls are TRBV19 and TRBJ1-2; D is unresolved. CDR3 size: 12 residues. V was pared by 7 bases and J by 4 bases, with 10 bases between. CDR1 is LNHDA and CDR2 is SQIVND in the germline V gene (reference sequence). The CDR3 coding sequence is TGTGCCAGTACGCCGGGTACCTATGGCTACACCTTC. Protein product: CASTPGTYGYTF.

The V call is TRBV4-2, the J call TRBJ2-5; 7 bases align to TRBD2. Germline assignment: CDR1 LGHNA and CDR2 YNFKEQ. Trimming at V came to 0 bases and at J to 3 bases, leaving 4 bases not matched to a gene. CDR3 size: 15 residues. CDR3 in amino acids: CASSQDARGEETQYF. CDR3 sequence (DNA): TGTGCCAGCAGCCAAGATGCCCGGGGGGAAGAGACCCAGTACTTC.